This T cell receptor (beta chain) was observed in a study of T cell changes during pregnancy in multiple sclerosis. Germline CDR1 reads MDHEN; CDR2 reads SYDVKM. This CDR3 comprises 19 residues. With 6 bases clipped from V and 0 bases from J, the junction kept 19 bases outside the gene matches. The protocol was immunoSEQ multiplex PCR, while the TCRdb copy is restricted to in-frame clones and leaves out a portion. The repertoire consists of about 70,000 clones, with around 90% occurring once and the leading ten covering about 0.3%. The input for sequencing was CD4+ T cells from peripheral blood mononuclear cells, taken after pregnancy. The rearrangement links TRBV28 to TRBJ2-7; TRBD2 aligns across 8 bases. The receptor was derived from a female donor with multiple sclerosis, enrolled in a pregnancy study. CDR3 region: CASSFGILKAGGFSYEQYF. Here the CDR3 DNA reads TGTGCCAGCAGCTTTGGTATACTAAAGGCGGGGGGTTTCTCCTACGAGCAGTACTTC.